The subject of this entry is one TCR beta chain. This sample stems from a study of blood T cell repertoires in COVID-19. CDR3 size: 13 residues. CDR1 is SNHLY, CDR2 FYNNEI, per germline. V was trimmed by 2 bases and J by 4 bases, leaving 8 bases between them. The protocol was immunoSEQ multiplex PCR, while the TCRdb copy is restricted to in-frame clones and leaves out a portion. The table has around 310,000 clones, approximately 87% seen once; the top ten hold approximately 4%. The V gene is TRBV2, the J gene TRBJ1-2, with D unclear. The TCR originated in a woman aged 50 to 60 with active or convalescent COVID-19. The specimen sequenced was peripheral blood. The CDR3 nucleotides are TGTGCCAGCAGTGAAAGGAGGAGCTATGGCTACACCTTC. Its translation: CASSERRSYGYTF.